This T cell receptor (beta chain) was captured by sequencing in a study of blood T cells in healthy people across ages. Findings and limits, study-wide: The study found TCR beta diversity correlated strongly with naive T cell percentage.

For this clonotype: The target antigen is unknown.

Combining a sample-barcoded 5' primer with a J-beta primer mix, a second PCR ran for roughly 7 to 12 cycles. Each cDNA molecule was tagged by a template-switch adaptor with 12 random nucleotides. TCRdb independently ran MiXCR on the 5' RACE reads; one entry per CDR3 protein. Here the sample spans about 580,000 distinct CDR3 sequences, 45% to 55% being singletons. The CDR3 has 13 amino acids. Unmatched junction bases numbered 5, after V lost 5 bases and J lost 9 bases. The rearrangement joins TRBV12-3 or TRBV12-4 to TRBJ1-3, with TRBD1 matching over 9 bases. The sequencing input was blood. The clonotype comes from an elderly man in good health. CDR3 region: CASSGTGLPTIYF. CDR3 DNA sequence: TGTGCCAGCAGTGGGACAGGGCTACCCACCATATATTTT.